A selection of T cell receptor beta chains follows, all from one sample in a study of vaccination and CD4 T cells after COVID-19. Each CDR3 protein gets one entry after TCRdb re-called the PCR reads with MiXCR. The repertoire has approximately 15,000 distinct CDR3 sequences, around 49% of them found once; the top ten carry 9% to 15%. No antigen has been identified for these receptors. Input material: CD4+ T cells from blood, cultured in vitro. Every receptor here comes from a human donor who had recovered from COVID-19. Both conserved end residues are trimmed from each CDR3.

cdr3_length v_call cdr3_aa
15 TRBV7-3 ASSLVGQADMNTEAF
10 TRBV6-4 ASSGGTLTQY
12 TRBV19 ASNPRQGAYGYT
13 TRBV28 ASTAGAVDKNIQY
13 TRBV10-1 ASSARLAGANEQF
12 TRBV11-2 ASSLVGGAGEQF
10 TRBV20-1 SAKQSQETQY
10 TRBV6-1 ASTGQSDTQY
15 TRBV19 ATWDPRRDRSYNEQF
11 TRBV24-1 ATTSRLNTEAF
12 TRBV20-1 SAGSPASTDTQY
13 TRBV6-2/TRBV6-3 ASSYLASGANVLT
17 TRBV5-1 ASSLARGGSGGAQETQY
13 TRBV7-2 ASSLGSRVWNGYT
12 TRBV24-1 ATSDGDREGEQY
12 TRBV7-9 ASSWDSPPYEQY
14 TRBV5-4 ASSTGGGQANQPQH
13 TRBV18 ASSPKGVGGNTIY
13 TRBV6-5 ASRYSGRSSYEQY
11 TRBV20-1 SARLASTDTQY
10 TRBV6-1 ASRQGNSPLH
11 TRBV10-3 AISPGVRETQY
10 TRBV6-1 ASTLNPYGYT
12 TRBV18 ASSPGFSSYEQY
14 TRBV7-8 ASSLRAGDDYNEQF
12 TRBV10-1 ASSERADDGKLF
12 TRBV11-1 ASSLGTYTDTQY
10 TRBV2 ASSRQSYEQY
10 TRBV20-1 SARPWDTEAF